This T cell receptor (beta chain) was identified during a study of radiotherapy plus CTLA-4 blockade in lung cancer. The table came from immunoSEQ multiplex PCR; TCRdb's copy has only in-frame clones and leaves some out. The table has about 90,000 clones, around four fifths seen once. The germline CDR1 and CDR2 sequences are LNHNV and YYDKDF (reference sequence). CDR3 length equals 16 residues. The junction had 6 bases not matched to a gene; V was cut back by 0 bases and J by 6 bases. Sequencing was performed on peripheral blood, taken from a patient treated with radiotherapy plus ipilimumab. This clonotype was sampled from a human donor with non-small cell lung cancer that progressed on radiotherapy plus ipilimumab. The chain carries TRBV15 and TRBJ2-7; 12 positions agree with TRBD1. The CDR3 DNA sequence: TGTGCCACCAGCAGAGATGGGGGGACAGGGGGCCTCGAGCAGTACTTC. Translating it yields CATSRDGGTGGLEQYF.